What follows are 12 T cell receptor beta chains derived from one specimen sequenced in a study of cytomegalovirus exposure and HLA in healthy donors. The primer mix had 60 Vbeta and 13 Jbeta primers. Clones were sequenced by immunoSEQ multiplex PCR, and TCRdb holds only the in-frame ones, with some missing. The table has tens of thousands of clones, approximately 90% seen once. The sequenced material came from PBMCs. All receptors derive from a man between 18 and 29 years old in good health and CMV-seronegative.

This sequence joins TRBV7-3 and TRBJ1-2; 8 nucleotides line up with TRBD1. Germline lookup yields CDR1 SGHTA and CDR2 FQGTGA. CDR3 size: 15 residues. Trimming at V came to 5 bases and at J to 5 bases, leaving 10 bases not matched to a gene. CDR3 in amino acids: CASSVGTGALYGYTF. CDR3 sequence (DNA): TGTGCCAGCAGCGTCGGGACAGGAGCCCTTTATGGCTACACCTTC.

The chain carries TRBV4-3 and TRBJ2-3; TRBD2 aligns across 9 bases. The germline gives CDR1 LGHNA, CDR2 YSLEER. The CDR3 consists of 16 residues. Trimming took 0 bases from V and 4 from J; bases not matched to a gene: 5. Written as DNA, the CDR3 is TGCGCCAGCAGCCAAGATCTCGCGGGAGGGTCAGATACGCAGTATTTT. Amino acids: CASSQDLAGGSDTQYF.

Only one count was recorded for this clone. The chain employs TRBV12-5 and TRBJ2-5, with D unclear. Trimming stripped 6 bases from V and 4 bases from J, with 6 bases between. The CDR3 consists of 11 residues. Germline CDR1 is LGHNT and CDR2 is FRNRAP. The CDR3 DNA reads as TGTGCTAGTGGCACGGGAGAGACCCAGTACTTC. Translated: CASGTGETQYF.

CDR3 loop: CASSLSAPGANVLTF. In DNA form, the CDR3 reads TGTGCCAGCAGCTTAAGCGCTCCTGGGGCCAACGTCCTGACTTTC. The rearrangement uses TRBV7-3 and TRBJ2-6, with D unresolved. Germline V gives CDR1 SGHTA, CDR2 FQGTGA. Trimming removed 1 base at V and 2 bases at J, with 6 bases between. CDR3 size: 15 residues. The variable domain in full, with the rest retrieved from reference TRBV7-3 and TRBJ2-6, is GAGVSQTPSNKVTEKGKYVELRCDPISGHTALYWYRQSLGQGPEFLIYFQGTGAADDSGLPNDRFFAVRPEGSVSTLKIQRTERGDSAVYLCASSLSAPGANVLTFGAGSRLTVL.

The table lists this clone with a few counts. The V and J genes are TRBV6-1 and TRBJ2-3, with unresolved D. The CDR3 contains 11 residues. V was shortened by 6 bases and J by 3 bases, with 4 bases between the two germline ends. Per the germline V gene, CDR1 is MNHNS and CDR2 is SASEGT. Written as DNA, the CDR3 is TGTGCCAGCAGAGAGACAGATACGCAGTATTTT. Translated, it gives CASRETDTQYF.

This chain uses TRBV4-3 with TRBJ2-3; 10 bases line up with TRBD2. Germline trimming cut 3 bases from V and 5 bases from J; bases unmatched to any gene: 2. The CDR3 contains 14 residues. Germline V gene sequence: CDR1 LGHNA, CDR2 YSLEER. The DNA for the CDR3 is TGCGCCAGCAGCCACCGACTAGCGGGAGATACGCAGTATTTT. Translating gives CASSHRLAGDTQYF.

The CDR3 protein is CASRAKMKQYVGKTQYF. DNA for the CDR3: TGTGCCAGCAGAGCTAAGATGAAGCAGTATGTCGGGAAGACCCAGTACTTC. The chain has TRBV28 and TRBJ2-5; possibly TRBD2 for D (5 bases). The V and J ends lost 6 bases and 6 bases respectively, with 26 bases between them. CDR1 MDHEN and CDR2 SYDVKM come from the germline V gene. This CDR3 has 17 residues.

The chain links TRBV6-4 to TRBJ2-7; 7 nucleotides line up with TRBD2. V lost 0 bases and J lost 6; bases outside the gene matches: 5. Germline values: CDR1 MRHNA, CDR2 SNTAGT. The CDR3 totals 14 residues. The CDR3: CASSDSAGVVEQYF. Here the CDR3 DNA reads TGTGCCAGCAGTGACTCCGCGGGAGTAGTCGAGCAGTACTTC.

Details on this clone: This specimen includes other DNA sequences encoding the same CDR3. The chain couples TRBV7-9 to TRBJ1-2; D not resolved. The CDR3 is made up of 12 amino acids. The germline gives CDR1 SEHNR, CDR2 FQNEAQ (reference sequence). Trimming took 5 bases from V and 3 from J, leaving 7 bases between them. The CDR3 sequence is CASSLEYYGYTF. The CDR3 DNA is TGTGCCAGCAGCCTCGAGTACTATGGCTACACCTTC.

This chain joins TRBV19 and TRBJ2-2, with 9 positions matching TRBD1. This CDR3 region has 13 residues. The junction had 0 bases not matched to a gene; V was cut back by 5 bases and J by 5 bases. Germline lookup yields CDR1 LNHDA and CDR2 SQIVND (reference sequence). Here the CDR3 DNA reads TGTGCCAGTAGTGGGACAGGGACCGGGGAGCTGTTTTTT. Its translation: CASSGTGTGELFF.

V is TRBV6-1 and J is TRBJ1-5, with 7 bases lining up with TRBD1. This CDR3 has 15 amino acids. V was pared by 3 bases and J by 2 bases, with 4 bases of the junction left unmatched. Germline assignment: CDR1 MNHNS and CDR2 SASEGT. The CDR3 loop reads CASSDYRGGNQPQHF. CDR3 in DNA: TGTGCCAGCAGTGATTACAGGGGCGGCAATCAGCCCCAGCATTTT.

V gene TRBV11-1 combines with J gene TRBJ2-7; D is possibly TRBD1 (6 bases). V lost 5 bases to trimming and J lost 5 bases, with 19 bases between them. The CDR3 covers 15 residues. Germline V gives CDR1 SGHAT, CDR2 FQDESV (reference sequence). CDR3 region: CASSQQYRARDEQYF. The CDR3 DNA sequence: TGTGCCAGCAGCCAACAATACAGGGCGAGGGACGAGCAGTACTTC.